This entry lists 10 T cell receptor beta chains sequenced from one sample in a study of blood T cell repertoires in COVID-19. Repertoires were generated with immunoSEQ multiplex PCR, while TCRdb's copy carries only in-frame clones and drops some. Among about 70,000 clones listed, around 86% were seen once. Sequencing was performed on peripheral blood. All receptors derive from a woman aged 18-30 years with acute or convalescent COVID-19.

The rearrangement joins TRBV9 to TRBJ2-5; 8 bases agree with TRBD1. V was clipped by 0 bases and J by 3 bases; unmatched bases: 4. The CDR3 totals 15 residues. The V gene's germline CDR1 is SGDLS and CDR2 YYNGEE. DNA for the CDR3: TGTGCCAGCAGCGTAGGCAGGGGGCTGGAAGAGACCCAGTACTTC. Its protein is CASSVGRGLEETQYF.

The genes are TRBV28 and TRBJ1-1; perhaps TRBD1 as D (6 bases). The ends were cut back, 1 base at V and 11 bases at J, with 8 bases in the middle. The CDR3 is 11 amino acids. CDR1 and CDR2 from the germline V gene are MDHEN and SYDVKM. The CDR3 sequence is CASSLSGVAFF. For the CDR3, the DNA is TGTGCCAGCAGTTTATCAGGGGTCGCTTTCTTT.

The chain couples TRBV3-1 (or the pseudogene TRBV3-2) to TRBJ1-5; no definite D call. This CDR3 region has 12 residues. CDR1 is LGHDT and CDR2 is YNNKEL in the germline V gene (reference sequence). The V end was cut by 1 base, the J end by 10 bases, with 8 bases between. The CDR3 region is CASSQGSLPQHF. The CDR3 nucleotides read TGTGCCAGCAGCCAAGGCTCACTCCCCCAGCATTTT.

The chain carries TRBV6-5 and TRBJ2-1, with D possibly being TRBD1 (5 bases). The CDR3 spans 14 residues. Germline CDR1 reads MNHEY; CDR2 reads SVGAGI. V gave up 2 bases and J gave up 9 bases, with 14 bases separating them. The CDR3 sequence is CASSYGAERGEQFF. The CDR3 nucleotides read TGTGCCAGCAGTTACGGGGCCGAAAGGGGTGAGCAGTTCTTC.

The rearrangement uses TRBV6-2 or TRBV6-3 and TRBJ2-6; the D gene is possibly TRBD1 (7 bases). The CDR3 extends over 19 amino acids. V lost 0 bases and J lost 2, with 17 bases in between. Germline V lookup: CDR1 MNHEY, CDR2 SVGEGT. CDR3 region: CASSYSGGTVLTGANVLTF. The CDR3 DNA is TGTGCCAGCAGTTACTCTGGCGGGACAGTGTTGACTGGGGCCAACGTCCTGACTTTC.

The chain recombines TRBV30 with TRBJ1-2; 7 positions match TRBD1. V was clipped by 2 bases and J by 4 bases; unmatched bases: 4. The CDR3 length is 13 residues. CDR1 is GTSNPN and CDR2 is SVGIG in the germline V gene (reference sequence). The CDR3: CAWSLGQVYGYTF. In DNA, the CDR3 is TGTGCCTGGAGTTTAGGACAGGTCTATGGCTACACCTTC.

The chain joins TRBV25-1 to TRBJ1-2; TRBD1 might be the D (5 bases). The germline V gene has CDR1 MGHDK and CDR2 SYGVNS. There are 13 residues in the CDR3. V gave up 6 bases and J gave up 8 bases, with 16 bases separating them. CDR3 protein: CASSYRGTDGYTF. The CDR3 region has the DNA TGTGCCAGCAGCTACCGGGGGACCGACGGCTACACCTTC.

The chain combines TRBV5-6 with TRBJ2-3; 10 positions match TRBD2. V was pared by 0 bases and J by 4 bases, with 8 bases of the junction left unmatched. Germline V gene lookup returns CDR1 SGHDT and CDR2 YYEEEE. The CDR3 is made up of 17 amino acids. The CDR3, as DNA: TGTGCCAGCAGCTTGGGTCTAGCGGGGGTACTGTCAGATACGCAGTATTTT. Translation gives CASSLGLAGVLSDTQYF. The full variable domain, rest sourced from reference TRBV5-6 and TRBJ2-3, is DAGVTQSPTHLIKTRGQQVTLRCSPKSGHDTVSWYQQALGQGPQFIFQYYEEEERQRGNFPDRFSGHQFPNYSSELNVNALLLGDSALYLCASSLGLAGVLSDTQYFGPGTRLTVL.

This sequence joins TRBV4-1 and TRBJ2-1, with D hard to call. This CDR3 spans 13 amino acids. CDR1 and CDR2 (germline): MGHRA, YSYEKL. Trimming removed 0 bases from V and 8 bases from J, with 8 bases in between. CDR3 sequence: CASSQDRIDEQFF. CDR3 nucleotide sequence: TGCGCCAGCAGCCAAGACCGTATCGATGAGCAGTTCTTC.

The J gene is TRBJ2-1, the V gene TRBV2; 8 bases line up with TRBD1. Germline assignment: CDR1 SNHLY and CDR2 FYNNEI. The CDR3 sequence is 13 residues long. V lost 10 bases to trimming and J lost 3 bases; unmatched junction nucleotides: 5. CDR3 region: CATQDRGYNEQFF. In DNA form, the CDR3 reads TGTGCCACCCAAGACAGGGGCTACAATGAGCAGTTCTTC.